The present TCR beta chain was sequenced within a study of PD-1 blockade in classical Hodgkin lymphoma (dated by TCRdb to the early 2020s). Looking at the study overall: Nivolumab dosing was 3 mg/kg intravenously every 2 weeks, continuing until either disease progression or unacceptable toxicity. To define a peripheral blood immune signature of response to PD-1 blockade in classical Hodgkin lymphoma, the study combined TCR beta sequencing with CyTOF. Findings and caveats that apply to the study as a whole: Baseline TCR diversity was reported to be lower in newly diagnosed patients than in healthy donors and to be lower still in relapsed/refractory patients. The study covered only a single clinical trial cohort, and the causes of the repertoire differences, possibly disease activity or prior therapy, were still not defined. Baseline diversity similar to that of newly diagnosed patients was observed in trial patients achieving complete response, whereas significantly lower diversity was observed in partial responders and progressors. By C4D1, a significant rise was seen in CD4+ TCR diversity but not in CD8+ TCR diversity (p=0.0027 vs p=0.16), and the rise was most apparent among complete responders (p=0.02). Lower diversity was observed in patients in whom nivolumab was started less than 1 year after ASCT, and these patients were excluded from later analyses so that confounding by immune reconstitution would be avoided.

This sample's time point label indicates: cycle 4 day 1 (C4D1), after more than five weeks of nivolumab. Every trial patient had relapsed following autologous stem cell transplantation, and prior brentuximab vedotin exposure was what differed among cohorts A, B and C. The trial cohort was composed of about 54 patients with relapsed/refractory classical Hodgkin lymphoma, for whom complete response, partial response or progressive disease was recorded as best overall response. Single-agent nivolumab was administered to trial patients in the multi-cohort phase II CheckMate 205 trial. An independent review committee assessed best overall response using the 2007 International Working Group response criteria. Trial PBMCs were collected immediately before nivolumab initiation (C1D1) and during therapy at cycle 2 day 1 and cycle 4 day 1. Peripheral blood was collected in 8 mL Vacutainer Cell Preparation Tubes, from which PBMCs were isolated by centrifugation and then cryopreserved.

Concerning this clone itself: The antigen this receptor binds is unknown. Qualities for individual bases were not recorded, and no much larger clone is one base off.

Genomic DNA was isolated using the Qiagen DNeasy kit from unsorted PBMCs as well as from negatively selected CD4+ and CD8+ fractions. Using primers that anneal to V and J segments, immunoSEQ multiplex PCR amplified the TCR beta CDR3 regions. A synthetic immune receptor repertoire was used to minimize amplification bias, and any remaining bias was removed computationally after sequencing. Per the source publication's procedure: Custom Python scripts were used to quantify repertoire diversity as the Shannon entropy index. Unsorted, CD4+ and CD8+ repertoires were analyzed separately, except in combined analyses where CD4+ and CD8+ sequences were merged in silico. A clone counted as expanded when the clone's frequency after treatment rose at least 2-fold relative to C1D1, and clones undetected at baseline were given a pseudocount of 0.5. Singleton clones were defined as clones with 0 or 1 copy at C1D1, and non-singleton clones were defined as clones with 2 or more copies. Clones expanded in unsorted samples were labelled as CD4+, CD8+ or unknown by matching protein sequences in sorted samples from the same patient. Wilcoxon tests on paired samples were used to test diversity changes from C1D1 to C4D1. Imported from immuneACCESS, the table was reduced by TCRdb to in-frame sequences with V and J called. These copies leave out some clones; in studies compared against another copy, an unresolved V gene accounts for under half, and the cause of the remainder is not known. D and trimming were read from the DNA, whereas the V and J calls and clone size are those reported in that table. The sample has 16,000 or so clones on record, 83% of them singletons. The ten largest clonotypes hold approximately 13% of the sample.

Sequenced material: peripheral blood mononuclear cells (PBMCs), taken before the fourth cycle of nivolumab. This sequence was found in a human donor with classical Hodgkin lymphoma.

The nucleotide sequence reads TGTGCCAGCAGCAAAGGGGACAGGTGGAGGAATCAGCCCCAGCATTTT. It translates as CASSKGDRWRNQPQHF. The sequence is built from TRBV21-1 and TRBJ1-5; TRBD1 is the table's D call, not checked against the DNA. TRBV21-1 is noted as a pseudogene. The CDR3 measures 16 amino acids from cysteine to phenylalanine. Only the CDR3 DNA is retained, 48 bases long and in frame from the first base.